The next 14 T cell receptor beta chains were all read from a single sample in a study of shared clonotypes between healthy human individuals. The protocol was immunoSEQ multiplex PCR, while the TCRdb copy is restricted to in-frame clones and leaves out a portion. The table lists around 2,000,000 clones, 93% of them singletons. Naive CD8 cells comprised CD45RO-negative, CCR7-positively selected cells, excluding terminally differentiated effector memory CD45RA+ cells. The specimen sequenced was naive CD8+ T cells from PBMCs. These receptors were collected from a man younger than 35 in good health. Some clones in this sample may be carry-over from other donors' samples.

The chain uses TRBV28 and TRBJ2-1, with 8 bases matching TRBD2. The germline gives CDR1 MDHEN, CDR2 SYDVKM. The trim removed 7 bases at V and 1 base at J, leaving 9 bases unmatched. There are 16 residues in the CDR3. The CDR3 bases are TGTGCCAGCACCCCCCGGACGGGAGGGTCCTACAATGAGCAGTTCTTC. As protein: CASTPRTGGSYNEQFF.

This clone is a singleton in its sample. Other nucleotide sequences in the sample specify the same CDR3. The chain uses TRBV27 and TRBJ2-1; possibly TRBD1 or TRBD2 for D (5 bases each). Trimming removed 2 bases from V and 4 bases from J, with 9 bases in between. The germline gives CDR1 MNHEY, CDR2 SMNVEV (reference sequence). The CDR3 totals 14 residues. CDR3 bases: TGTGCCAGCAGTTTAGGGACGGCGTACAATGAGCAGTTCTTC. Its translation is CASSLGTAYNEQFF.

This sequence joins TRBV5-1 and TRBJ2-3; D perhaps matches TRBD1 (5 bases). Germline loops: CDR1 SGHRS, CDR2 YFSETQ. The V and J ends lost 5 bases and 0 bases respectively, with 10 bases between them. This CDR3 has 14 residues. The CDR3, as DNA: TGCGCCAGCAGTGCTGGGGCTAGCACAGATACGCAGTATTTT. Encoded protein: CASSAGASTDTQYF.

The V and J genes are TRBV9 and TRBJ1-3; D gene unclear. V lost 4 bases and J lost 2, with 28 bases in between. Germline V gives CDR1 SGDLS, CDR2 YYNGEE. The CDR3 is 20 amino acids. DNA for the CDR3: TGTGCCAGCAGCACAAGTAGTCCGCCCGGGCCTCATGAGGCTGGAAACACCATATATTTT. Translation: CASSTSSPPGPHEAGNTIYF.

This sequence joins TRBV5-4 and TRBJ2-1, with a weak D call TRBD1 (5 bases). This CDR3 comprises 14 residues. With 1 base removed from V and 4 bases from J, the gap between germline ends came to 9 bases. CDR1 is SGHNT and CDR2 is YYREEE in the germline V gene (reference sequence). DNA for the CDR3: TGTGCCAGCAGCTTGAGCAAGGGGTACAATGAGCAGTTCTTC. Protein product: CASSLSKGYNEQFF.

The J gene is TRBJ2-5, the V gene TRBV5-6; 14 bases are shared with TRBD2. Germline V gene data show CDR1 as SGHDT and CDR2 as YYEEEE. The CDR3 has 19 amino acids. Germline trimming cut 1 base from V and 0 bases from J; bases unmatched to any gene: 8. This CDR3 reads CASSLHWTSGRRDQETQYF. CDR3 nucleotides: TGTGCCAGCAGCTTGCATTGGACTAGCGGGAGGAGGGACCAAGAGACCCAGTACTTC.

This rearrangement joins TRBV5-5 to TRBJ2-1; D gene unclear. Germline assignment: CDR1 SGHKS and CDR2 YYEKEE (reference sequence). Trimming took 4 bases from V and 6 from J, leaving 20 bases between them. The CDR3 is 16 amino acids. This CDR3 is CASSGLAAGWPNEQFF. The CDR3 nucleotides are TGTGCCAGCAGCGGGCTGGCGGCCGGTTGGCCCAATGAGCAGTTCTTC.

The chain is built from TRBV27 and TRBJ2-7, with D perhaps TRBD1 (6 bases). Germline CDR1 MNHEY, CDR2 SMNVEV (reference sequence). This CDR3 region has 13 residues. V lost 5 bases, J lost 7 bases, and 15 bases lay in between. The CDR3 DNA follows: TGTGCCAGCAGTGGGGGCCCCTACGTAGAGCAGTACTTC. Amino acids: CASSGGPYVEQYF.

The genes are TRBV19 and TRBJ1-2; the D gene is possibly TRBD1 (5 bases). This CDR3 is 14 amino acids long. V lost 4 bases, J lost 8 bases, and 17 bases lay in between. Germline CDR1 is LNHDA and CDR2 is SQIVND (reference sequence). The CDR3 loop is CASSKDSPPEGYTF. The CDR3 bases are TGTGCCAGTAGTAAAGACAGCCCTCCAGAAGGCTACACCTTC.

This clone was seen once. The DNA for the CDR3 is TGTGCCGGACACAGCCAAAGGCCCTATGGCTACACCTTC. The encoded protein is CAGHSQRPYGYTF. V and J are TRBV28 and TRBJ1-2; a possible D gene is TRBD1 (5 bases). V was trimmed by 11 bases and J by 4 bases, leaving 17 bases between them. This CDR3 is built from 13 residues. The germline CDR1 and CDR2 sequences are MDHEN and SYDVKM.

The chain uses TRBV2 and TRBJ2-1; D may be TRBD1 or TRBD2 (5 bases each). The CDR3 runs 14 residues. Trimming removed 11 bases at V and 6 bases at J, with 20 bases between. In germline, CDR1 is SNHLY, CDR2 FYNNEI. The CDR3 region has the DNA TGTGCCCCCCAAGGGCAGGGCCGGGGCAATGAGCAGTTCTTC. Translating it yields CAPQGQGRGNEQFF.

The chain combines TRBV6-6 with TRBJ1-1; D ambiguous. V lost 0 bases to trimming and J lost 0 bases, with 8 bases between them. The germline V gene encodes CDR1 MNHNY and CDR2 SVGAGI (reference sequence). This CDR3 spans 15 amino acids. CDR3 sequence: CASSYSRTVNTEAFF. In nucleotides, the CDR3 is TGTGCCAGCAGTTACTCAAGAACGGTGAACACTGAAGCTTTCTTT.

The chain combines TRBV2 with TRBJ2-5; D is ambiguous. Germline V gene sequence: CDR1 SNHLY, CDR2 FYNNEI. The CDR3 extends over 15 amino acids. V dropped 5 bases and J dropped 0 bases, with 13 bases sitting between them. CDR3 sequence: CASSFSTLYQETQYF. The CDR3, as DNA: TGTGCCAGCAGTTTTAGTACGTTGTACCAAGAGACCCAGTACTTC.

The chain recombines TRBV28 with TRBJ2-5; D is uncertain. The V gene's germline CDR1 is MDHEN and CDR2 SYDVKM. This CDR3 has 15 amino acids. V lost 6 bases, J lost 1 base, and 15 bases lay in between. The CDR3 nucleotides are TGTGCCAGCAGGCAAACAACTCGATTCCAAGAGACCCAGTACTTC. It yields the protein CASRQTTRFQETQYF.